This T cell receptor beta chain came from a study of molecular identifiers for immune sequencing clone quantification. This clonotype was observed many times. TCRdb re-called the PCR reads with MiXCR, one entry per CDR3 protein. The sample contains around 300,000 distinct CDR3 sequences, 24% of which appear only once. V lost 5 bases to trimming and J lost 8 bases, with 10 bases between them. This CDR3 spans 12 amino acids. Germline values: CDR1 MNHEY, CDR2 SVGEGT. Sequencing was performed on naive CD8+ T cells from blood, with Jurkat cell RNA spiked in. The subset denotes: FACS-sorted CD8+CD4-CCR7+CD45RA+ naive T cells. This receptor was identified in a human donor in good health. Some libraries in this study had Jurkat cell RNA spiked in. V gene TRBV6-2 or TRBV6-3 combines with J gene TRBJ2-1; D gene uncertain. CDR3 in DNA: TGTGCCAGCAGTACCCCTTGGGATGAGCAGTTCTTC. Translating it yields CASSTPWDEQFF.